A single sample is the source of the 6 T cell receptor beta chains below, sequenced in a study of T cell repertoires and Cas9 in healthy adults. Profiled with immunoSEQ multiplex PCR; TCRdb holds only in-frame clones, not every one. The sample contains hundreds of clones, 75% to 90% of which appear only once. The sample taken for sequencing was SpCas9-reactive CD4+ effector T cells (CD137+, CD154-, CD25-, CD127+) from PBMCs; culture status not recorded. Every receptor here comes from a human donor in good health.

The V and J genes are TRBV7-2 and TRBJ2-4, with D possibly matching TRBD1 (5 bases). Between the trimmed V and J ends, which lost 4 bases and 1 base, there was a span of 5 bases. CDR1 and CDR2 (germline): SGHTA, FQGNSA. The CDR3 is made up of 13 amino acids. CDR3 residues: CASSYRAKNIQYF. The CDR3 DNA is TGTGCCAGCAGCTACAGGGCCAAAAACATTCAGTACTTC.

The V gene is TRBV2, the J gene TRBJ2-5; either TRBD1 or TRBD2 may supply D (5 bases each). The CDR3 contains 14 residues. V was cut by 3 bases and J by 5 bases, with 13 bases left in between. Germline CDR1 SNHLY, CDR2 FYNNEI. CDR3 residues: CASSDSGTRETQYF. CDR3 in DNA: TGTGCCAGCAGTGACTCAGGGACCCGGGAGACCCAGTACTTC.

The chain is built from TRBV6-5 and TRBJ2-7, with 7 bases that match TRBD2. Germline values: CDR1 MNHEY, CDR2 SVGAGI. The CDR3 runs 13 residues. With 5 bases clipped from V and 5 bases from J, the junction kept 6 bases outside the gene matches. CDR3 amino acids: CASSRPGGHEQYF. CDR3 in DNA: TGTGCCAGCAGTCGACCGGGGGGACACGAGCAGTACTTC.

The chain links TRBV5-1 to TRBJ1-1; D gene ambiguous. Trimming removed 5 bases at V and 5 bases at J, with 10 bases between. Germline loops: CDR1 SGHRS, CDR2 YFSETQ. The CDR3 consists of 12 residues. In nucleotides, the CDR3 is TGCGCCAGCAGTTTCAGAGGGACTGAAGCTTTCTTT. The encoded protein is CASSFRGTEAFF.

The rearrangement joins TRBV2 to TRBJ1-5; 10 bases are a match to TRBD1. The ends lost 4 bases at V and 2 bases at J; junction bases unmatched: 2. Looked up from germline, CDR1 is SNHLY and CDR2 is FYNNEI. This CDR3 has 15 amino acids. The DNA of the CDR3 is TGTGCCAGCAGTGGGGACAGGGGAGGCAATCAGCCCCAGCATTTT. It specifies CASSGDRGGNQPQHF.

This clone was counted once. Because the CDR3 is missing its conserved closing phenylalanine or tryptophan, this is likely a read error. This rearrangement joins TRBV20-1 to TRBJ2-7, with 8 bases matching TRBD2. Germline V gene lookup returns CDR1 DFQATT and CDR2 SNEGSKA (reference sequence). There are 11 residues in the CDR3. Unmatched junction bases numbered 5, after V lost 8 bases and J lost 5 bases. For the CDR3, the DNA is TGCAGTACGAGCGGGGGCAACGAGCAGTACCTC. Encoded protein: CSTSGGNEQYL.